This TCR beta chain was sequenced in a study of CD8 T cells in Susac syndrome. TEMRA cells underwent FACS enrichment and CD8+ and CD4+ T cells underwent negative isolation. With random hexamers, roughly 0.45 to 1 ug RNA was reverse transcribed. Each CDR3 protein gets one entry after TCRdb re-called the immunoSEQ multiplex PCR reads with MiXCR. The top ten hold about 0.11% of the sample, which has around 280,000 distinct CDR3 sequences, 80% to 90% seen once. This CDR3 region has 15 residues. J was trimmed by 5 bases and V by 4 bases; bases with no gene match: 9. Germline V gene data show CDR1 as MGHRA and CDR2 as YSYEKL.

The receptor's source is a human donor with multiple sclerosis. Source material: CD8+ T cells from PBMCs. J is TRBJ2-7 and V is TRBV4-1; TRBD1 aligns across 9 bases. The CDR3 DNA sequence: TGCGCCAGCAGCCGACCGGGACAGGGATTCGACGAGCAGTACTTC. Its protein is CASSRPGQGFDEQYF.